This entry features one T cell receptor (beta chain) sequence. No antigen is known for it. One base away there is no much larger clone; base qualities are not given. The same CDR3 can be traced to other DNA sequences in this sample. Each collaborating institution followed its own protocols to collect whole blood in K2EDTA tubes. For TCRbeta analysis, collaborators shipped samples as frozen whole blood, isolated PBMCs, or DNA extracted from either of those sample types. These data belong to a study of blood T cell repertoires in COVID-19 (dated by TCRdb to the early 2020s). In the study overall: Collaborator samples came from the United States, Italy and Spain and covered acute and convalescent phases of COVID-19. The prospective study material was composed of cDNA or gDNA derived from T cells, B-cell-depleted T cells, or PBMCs. Where available, HLA class I and class II types were taken from metadata supplied by the sample provider and were not determined by assay-based typing. The sample metadata nearly always contained a de-identified subject ID, COVID-19 status, age in years and sex. The repertoires were made available in a free public database intended to serve as a resource for research on the immune response to SARS-CoV-2. Subjects who had been exposed to COVID-19, were actively infected with it, or had recovered from it provided the deeply sampled blood TCRbeta repertoires that made up the dataset. The samples were drawn from two sources: the first 160 participants of the ongoing ImmuneRACE study, and 1,200 or so subjects contributed by 6 global collaborators. Results the study describes overall, beyond this receptor: How much clinical and demographic metadata was included differed by source and by participant, and the metadata was provided uncurated.

The immunoSEQ Assay, a bias-controlled multiplex PCR, was used to amplify TCRbeta CDR3 regions from genomic DNA. The paper's data handling went like this. Within the assay, amplification of reference gene primers was used to estimate how many nucleated cells each sample contained. To quantify the absolute abundance of each unique TCRbeta CDR3 rearrangement, sequence reads were collapsed and filtered. For each sample, productive Simpson clonality was calculated by taking the square root of Simpson's diversity index across productive rearrangements. The table was pulled from immuneACCESS by TCRdb, which kept in-frame rearrangements only. Such tables lose some clones; where checked, under half of the loss comes from unresolved V genes, and the rest has no known cause. The V and J calls and clone size are taken from that table; D and trimming were inferred from the DNA. In all, the sample holds tens of thousands of clones, and roughly 80% of those were seen once. The leading ten clones occupy more than 2% of the sample.

The CDR3 holds 13 amino acids from the cysteine to the phenylalanine. Only the CDR3 portion is preserved as DNA: 39 bases, with reading frame beginning at the first base. A distance of 10 bases separates the germline ends of V and J, which lose 3 bases and 7 bases respectively. Taken from the germline V gene, the CDR1 and CDR2 loops are SNHLY and FYNNEI. The origin of this receptor is a man aged 50 or older with acute or convalescent COVID-19. Input material: peripheral blood. The chain employs TRBV2 and TRBJ1-5; D gene: possibly TRBD1, on 5 matching bases. The CDR3 is CASSEGGGQPQHF. The nucleotide sequence is given as TGTGCCAGCAGTGAGGGGGGTGGGCAGCCCCAGCATTTT.